The 23 T cell receptor beta chains presented below share a single source sample, sequenced in a study of T cell changes during pregnancy in multiple sclerosis. Profiling relied on immunoSEQ multiplex PCR, and the TCRdb table lists in-frame clones only, not all of them. Among around 33,000 clones, more than 75% were seen once, and the ten largest hold over 5%. Specimen: peripheral blood, collected in the third trimester of pregnancy. The origin of the receptors is a female donor in good health, enrolled as a control in a pregnancy study.

This sequence joins TRBV25-1 and TRBJ1-6; D perhaps matches TRBD1 (5 bases). CDR1 and CDR2 from the germline V gene are MGHDK and SYGVNS. Trimming took 8 bases from V and 7 from J, leaving 18 bases between them. This CDR3 region has 15 residues. The CDR3 loop reads CASPRGGSENSPLHF. Here the CDR3 DNA reads TGTGCCAGCCCTCGGGGGGGGTCGGAGAATTCACCCCTCCACTTT.

The V gene is TRBV2, the J gene TRBJ2-7, with a weak D call TRBD1 (6 bases). CDR3 size: 16 residues. CDR1 is SNHLY and CDR2 is FYNNEI in the germline V gene. The V end lost 0 bases, the J end lost 3 bases, and 15 bases lay between the germline ends. The CDR3 DNA reads as TGTGCCAGCAGTGAAGCGCGGGCCGAGGGGGACTACGAGCAGTACTTC. Its translation: CASSEARAEGDYEQYF.

The rearrangement joins TRBV6-1 to TRBJ2-2, with 9 positions matching TRBD1. The germline V gene has CDR1 MNHNS and CDR2 SASEGT. The V and J ends lost 6 bases and 5 bases, in that order; junction bases with no gene match: 7. CDR3 length equals 15 residues. CDR3 in amino acids: CASRSGQGTTGELFF. The CDR3 bases are TGTGCCAGCAGGTCGGGACAGGGTACGACCGGGGAGCTGTTTTTT.

The chain uses TRBV14 and TRBJ2-7; a possible D gene is TRBD2 (6 bases). The CDR3 is made up of 15 amino acids. Germline CDR1 reads SGHDN; CDR2 reads FVKESK. The V end lost 1 base, the J end lost 2 bases, and 12 bases lay between the germline ends. CDR3 coding DNA: TGTGCCAGCAGCCAAGTTGGTAGCGGAGCCTACGAGCAGTACTTC. Protein sequence: CASSQVGSGAYEQYF. The whole variable domain, remainder taken from reference TRBV14 and TRBJ2-7, is EAGVTQFPSHSVIEKGQTVTLRCDPISGHDNLYWYRRVMGKEIKFLLHFVKESKQDESGMPNNRFLAERTGGTYSTLKVQPAELEDSGVYFCASSQVGSGAYEQYFGPGTRLTVT.

The rearrangement uses TRBV2 and TRBJ1-1; no clear D. The CDR3 spans 14 residues. The V and J ends lost 4 bases and 4 bases respectively, with 13 bases between them. Germline V gives CDR1 SNHLY, CDR2 FYNNEI. CDR3 sequence (DNA): TGTGCCAGCAGTGGGGAGGGTTTAAGCACTGAAGCTTTCTTT. Its translation is CASSGEGLSTEAFF.

The chain carries TRBV5-1 and TRBJ2-1, with TRBD1 matching 8 bases. This CDR3 has 16 residues. Trimming at V came to 0 bases and at J to 4 bases, leaving 6 bases not matched to a gene. CDR1 is SGHRS, CDR2 YFSETQ, per germline. CDR3 region: CASSLARTGPYNEQFF. The DNA of the CDR3 is TGCGCCAGCAGCTTGGCCCGGACAGGGCCGTACAATGAGCAGTTCTTC.

The gene calls are TRBV19 and TRBJ1-4; 7 bases match TRBD1. CDR3 size: 13 residues. CDR1 is LNHDA, CDR2 SQIVND, per germline (reference sequence). The junction had 7 bases not matched to a gene; V was cut back by 8 bases and J by 7 bases. CDR3 protein: CASLVTGSEKLFF. DNA of the CDR3: TGTGCCAGTTTGGTGACAGGGAGTGAAAAACTGTTTTTT.

The CDR3 nucleotides read TGTGCCAGCAGCTTACGGCAGGTTGTAGGCTACACCTTC. Residues: CASSLRQVVGYTF. This sequence joins TRBV7-2 and TRBJ1-2; no clear D gene. This CDR3 has 13 amino acids. Germline-derived CDR1 and CDR2 are SGHTA and FQGNSA. Trimming pared 2 bases from V and 8 bases from J, leaving 12 bases between.

The chain joins TRBV7-8 to TRBJ2-5; 11 bases are a match to TRBD2. This CDR3 region has 15 residues. Unmatched junction bases numbered 4, after V lost 3 bases and J lost 4 bases. Germline CDR1 reads SGHVS; CDR2 reads FQNEAQ. The DNA for the CDR3 is TGTGCCAGCAGCTTTCGGACTAGCGGGCCAGAGACCCAGTACTTC. It codes for CASSFRTSGPETQYF.

J is TRBJ1-6 and V is TRBV18; D is ambiguous. The CDR3 covers 14 residues. V dropped 2 bases and J dropped 7 bases, with 9 bases sitting between them. Germline lookup yields CDR1 KGHSH and CDR2 LQKENI. The CDR3: CASSPGGSNSPLHF. CDR3 in DNA: TGTGCCAGCTCACCAGGCGGGTCCAATTCACCCCTCCACTTT.

The chain combines TRBV7-8 with TRBJ2-1, with a weak D call TRBD2 (5 bases). Germline V gene sequence: CDR1 SGHVS, CDR2 FQNEAQ. Trimming cost V 0 bases and J 1 base, with 13 bases left between them. The CDR3 spans 17 residues. The CDR3 region is CASSLARAGGSYNEQFF. The CDR3 DNA is TGTGCCAGCAGCTTAGCGAGGGCGGGTGGGTCCTACAATGAGCAGTTCTTC.

The chain couples TRBV4-1 to TRBJ2-1; D is perhaps TRBD1 (6 bases). The CDR3 totals 17 residues. The germline gives CDR1 MGHRA, CDR2 YSYEKL. The ends were cut back, 0 bases at V and 2 bases at J, with 14 bases in the middle. This CDR3 reads CASSQDLGTKAYNEQFF. Here the CDR3 DNA reads TGCGCCAGCAGCCAAGATTTGGGGACAAAAGCCTACAATGAGCAGTTCTTC.

The chain's CDR3 is CASSPRTGSGNTIYF. CDR3 nucleotide sequence: TGTGCCAGCAGCCCTAGGACAGGGTCTGGAAACACCATATATTTT. V usage is TRBV11-2 and J usage is TRBJ1-3, with 8 bases aligning to TRBD1. Germline values: CDR1 SGHAT, CDR2 FQNNGV. V was pared by 5 bases and J by 1 base, with 4 bases of the junction left unmatched. This CDR3 spans 15 amino acids.

The chain employs TRBV28 and TRBJ1-1; weak D call: TRBD1 (6 bases). The V gene lost 5 bases and the J gene lost 8 bases, with 9 bases spanning the gap. CDR3 size: 11 residues. The germline V gene has CDR1 MDHEN and CDR2 SYDVKM. CDR3 protein: CASSPRGEAFF. CDR3 DNA: TGTGCCAGCAGTCCCAGGGGAGAAGCTTTCTTT.

The chain links TRBV2 to TRBJ2-2; TRBD1 is a possible D gene (6 bases). The CDR3 is made up of 15 amino acids. Trimming left V 6 bases short and J 4 bases short, with 15 bases between. Looked up from germline, CDR1 is SNHLY and CDR2 is FYNNEI. The CDR3 bases are TGTGCCAGCAGAGATACAGGGCTGGCCACCGGGGAGCTGTTTTTT. This encodes CASRDTGLATGELFF.

The V and J genes are TRBV19 and TRBJ2-7; D is possibly TRBD1 (6 bases). The CDR3 runs 17 residues. Trimming stripped 6 bases from V and 1 base from J, with 22 bases between. Germline CDR1 reads LNHDA; CDR2 reads SQIVND (reference sequence). This chain's CDR3 is CASSRTSTGLMSYEQYF. For the CDR3, the DNA is TGTGCCAGTAGCCGAACTTCCACAGGGTTGATGTCCTACGAGCAGTACTTC.

The V gene is TRBV29-1, the J gene TRBJ1-3, with D unclear. CDR1 SQVTM and CDR2 ANQGSEA come from the germline V gene. The CDR3 is 11 residues long. With 7 bases removed from V and 8 bases from J, the gap between germline ends came to 12 bases. This CDR3 reads CSAWEGDTIYF. The DNA for the CDR3 is TGCAGCGCCTGGGAGGGAGACACCATATATTTT.

The chain has TRBV5-1 and TRBJ1-1; perhaps TRBD1 as D (5 bases). V shed 4 bases and J shed 1 base, with 17 bases lying between them. Germline V gene lookup returns CDR1 SGHRS and CDR2 YFSETQ. CDR3 length equals 16 residues. The CDR3 spells CASSAGRGTANTEAFF. CDR3 DNA sequence: TGCGCCAGCAGCGCGGGAAGAGGGACCGCGAACACTGAAGCTTTCTTT.

This clone appeared a single time. The chain employs TRBV5-1 and TRBJ2-7; 7 bases line up with TRBD2. J gave up 3 bases and V 5 bases, and 8 bases lay outside the gene matches. Germline values: CDR1 SGHRS, CDR2 YFSETQ. This CDR3 comprises 14 residues. CDR3 nucleotides: TGCGCCAGCAGTCCGGGACCGGGGGGCTACGAGCAGTACTTC. Translating gives CASSPGPGGYEQYF. The full variable domain, with the rest looked up from reference TRBV5-1 and TRBJ2-7, is KAGVTQTPRYLIKTRGQQVTLSCSPISGHRSVSWYQQTPGQGLQFLFEYFSETQRNKGNFPGRFSGRQFSNSRSEMNVSTLELGDSALYLCASSPGPGGYEQYFGPGTRLTVT.

The chain recombines TRBV6-5 with TRBJ2-3, with a tentative D call TRBD2 (5 bases). Germline values: CDR1 MNHEY, CDR2 SVGAGI. With 4 bases removed from V and 1 base from J, the gap between germline ends came to 15 bases. The length of the CDR3 is 16 residues. CDR3 sequence reads: CASSSPRLSGTDTQYF. The CDR3 region has the DNA TGTGCCAGCAGTTCCCCGAGGCTTAGCGGCACAGATACGCAGTATTTT.

This chain joins TRBV7-9 and TRBJ2-3; 7 bases match TRBD2. The CDR3 is 14 amino acids. CDR1 SEHNR and CDR2 FQNEAQ come from the germline V gene (reference sequence). V lost 7 bases to trimming and J lost 1 base; unmatched junction nucleotides: 5. The CDR3 DNA reads as TGTGCCAGCACCCCTGCGGGGGGCACAGATACGCAGTATTTT. It yields the protein CASTPAGGTDTQYF.

The rearrangement uses TRBV6-5 and TRBJ1-1; no definite D call. The CDR3 consists of 15 residues. CDR1 is MNHEY, CDR2 SVGAGI, per germline. V was cut by 2 bases and J by 1 base, with 11 bases left in between. The CDR3 DNA is TGTGCCAGCAGTTACGAGGATCGGCCGAACACTGAAGCTTTCTTT. The encoded protein is CASSYEDRPNTEAFF.

The chain has TRBV27 and TRBJ2-5; 9 bases map to TRBD2. The germline CDR1 and CDR2 sequences are MNHEY and SMNVEV (reference sequence). V trimming: 6 bases; J trimming: 2 bases; junction bases outside the gene matches: 7. The CDR3 loop spans 15 amino acids. For the CDR3, the DNA is TGTGCCAGCAGCAGACTAGCGGCGATTCAAGAGACCCAGTACTTC. Protein sequence: CASSRLAAIQETQYF.